Below, 27 T cell receptor beta chains from the same sample are listed, as sequenced in a study of blood T cell repertoires in COVID-19. Assay: immunoSEQ multiplex PCR; the TCRdb copy retains only in-frame clones and omits some. The sample lists a few hundred thousand clones, approximately 91% seen once, with approximately 9.8% in the top ten. Sequenced: PBMCs or T cells enriched from blood (not recorded which). The origin of the receptors is a woman aged 40 to 55 who had recovered from COVID-19.

This clone came up once. V usage is TRBV4-3 and J usage is TRBJ2-7; TRBD1 is a possible D gene (5 bases). V lost 3 bases to trimming and J lost 3 bases, with 24 bases between them. CDR3 length equals 18 residues. Germline V gene data show CDR1 as LGHNA and CDR2 as YSLEER. Here the CDR3 DNA reads TGCGCCAGCAGCCAGGTTGGTTGGGGCGCCCCCTCTAACTACGAGCAGTACTTC. This gives the protein CASSQVGWGAPSNYEQYF.

The rearrangement uses TRBV16 and TRBJ2-3; 8 positions match TRBD2. V shed 1 base, J shed 5 bases, and the junction held 11 bases outside the gene matches. CDR1 is KGHSY and CDR2 is FQNENV in the germline V gene. This CDR3 region has 17 residues. CDR3 DNA sequence: TGTGCCAGCAGCCAATGGGGCAAGCGGGAGTCTGGAGATACGCAGTATTTT. It translates to CASSQWGKRESGDTQYF.

The chain uses TRBV5-4 and TRBJ1-5; D not resolved. Germline CDR1 and CDR2: SGHNT and YYREEE (reference sequence). V was clipped by 0 bases and J by 4 bases, with 8 bases between them. The CDR3 length is 14 residues. CDR3 sequence (DNA): TGTGCCAGCAGCTTGGGTCCGGGGAATCAGCCCCAGCATTTT. This codes for CASSLGPGNQPQHF.

This clone was seen only once. V is TRBV28 and J is TRBJ1-4, with D maybe TRBD1 (5 bases). Trimming removed 10 bases from V and 7 bases from J, with 22 bases in between. Germline V gene lookup returns CDR1 MDHEN and CDR2 SYDVKM. The CDR3 length is 15 residues. As DNA, the CDR3 is TGTGCCATCCTACCAAGCAGGGATAAAGGTGAAAAACTGTTTTTT. Translated, it gives CAILPSRDKGEKLFF.

The gene calls are TRBV25-1 and TRBJ1-6; D is unclear. The CDR3 runs to 17 residues. Trimming left V 1 base short and J 0 bases short, with 10 bases between. The germline gives CDR1 MGHDK, CDR2 SYGVNS. The CDR3 loop is CASSEFRVNSYNSPLHF. The CDR3 DNA reads as TGTGCCAGCAGTGAATTCCGGGTAAACTCCTATAATTCACCCCTCCACTTT.

Only one count was recorded for this clone. The chain is built from TRBV25-1 and TRBJ1-1, with 7 bases aligning to TRBD1. Germline values: CDR1 MGHDK, CDR2 SYGVNS. Unmatched junction bases numbered 1, after V lost 3 bases and J lost 0 bases. The CDR3 contains 14 residues. The chain's CDR3 is CASSDTGVNTEAFF. The CDR3 nucleotides read TGTGCCAGCAGTGACACAGGGGTGAACACTGAAGCTTTCTTT.

This rearrangement joins TRBV15 to TRBJ2-7; no firm D call. CDR1 LNHNV and CDR2 YYDKDF come from the germline V gene (reference sequence). With 1 base removed from V and 0 bases from J, the gap between germline ends came to 10 bases. This CDR3 is 15 amino acids long. The CDR3 protein is CATSRGTSASYEQYF. In DNA form, the CDR3 reads TGTGCCACCAGCAGAGGTACGAGCGCCTCCTACGAGCAGTACTTC.

The count of this clone is one. This rearrangement joins TRBV25-1 to TRBJ1-1; 8 positions agree with TRBD1. The junction had 8 bases not matched to a gene; V was cut back by 7 bases and J by 7 bases. This CDR3 is built from 13 residues. Germline V gives CDR1 MGHDK, CDR2 SYGVNS. CDR3 coding DNA: TGTGCCAGCACTAAGACAGGGGTGATTGAAGCTTTCTTT. Translation gives CASTKTGVIEAFF.

This clone came up once. The chain carries TRBV2 and TRBJ2-1; D perhaps matches TRBD2 (5 bases). The V gene lost 4 bases and the J gene lost 0 bases, with 13 bases spanning the gap. The CDR3 loop spans 16 amino acids. Germline V gene sequence: CDR1 SNHLY, CDR2 FYNNEI. The CDR3: CASSASGIRSYNEQFF. The CDR3 nucleotides read TGTGCCAGCAGTGCCAGCGGTATTCGCTCCTACAATGAGCAGTTCTTC.

J is TRBJ2-5 and V is TRBV24-1; 7 positions agree with TRBD2. V shed 5 bases, J shed 1 base, and the junction held 6 bases outside the gene matches. This CDR3 is built from 15 residues. CDR1 and CDR2 from the germline V gene are KGHDR and SFDVKD. The CDR3 reads CATSGPSGVQETQYF. The DNA of the CDR3 is TGTGCCACCAGTGGCCCCAGCGGGGTCCAAGAGACCCAGTACTTC.

The chain carries TRBV25-1 and TRBJ2-1; TRBD2 matches 8 bases. Germline V CDR1 and CDR2: MGHDK, SYGVNS. J was trimmed by 7 bases and V by 2 bases; bases with no gene match: 7. The CDR3 contains 15 residues. The CDR3 loop reads CASSEALAGLNEQFF. In DNA form, the CDR3 reads TGTGCCAGCAGTGAAGCATTAGCGGGATTGAATGAGCAGTTCTTC.

In its sample, this clone was seen a few times. Other DNA sequences of this sample code for an identical CDR3. The chain carries TRBV19 and TRBJ2-7; 9 bases align to TRBD1. The germline CDR1 and CDR2 sequences are LNHDA and SQIVND (reference sequence). Trimming removed 1 base from V and 2 bases from J; junction bases left unmatched: 0. This CDR3 has 14 residues. CDR3: CASSIGTGAYEQYF. The CDR3 coding sequence is TGTGCCAGTAGTATAGGGACAGGGGCCTACGAGCAGTACTTC.

The V gene is TRBV18, the J gene TRBJ1-2; no clear D gene. The V end was cut by 0 bases, the J end by 2 bases, with 7 bases between. The germline V gene encodes CDR1 KGHSH and CDR2 LQKENI. CDR3 length equals 14 residues. This CDR3 is CASSPPERNYGYTF. The CDR3 DNA reads TGTGCCAGCTCACCACCGGAGCGGAACTATGGCTACACCTTC. Filled out from reference TRBV18 and TRBJ1-2, the complete variable domain reads NAGVMQNPRHLVRRRGQEARLRCSPMKGHSHVYWYRQLPEEGLKFMVYLQKENIIDESGMPKERFSAEFPKEGPSILRIQQVVRGDSAAYFCASSPPERNYGYTFGSGTRLTVV.

The rearrangement uses TRBV11-2 and TRBJ2-7, with a possible D match to TRBD2 (7 bases). The CDR3 contains 17 residues. CDR1 is SGHAT and CDR2 is FQNNGV in the germline V gene. Trimming removed 2 bases at V and 0 bases at J, with 17 bases between. The CDR3 DNA follows: TGTGCCAGCAGCTTACAATATGGGGGGGCAAGCTCCTACGAGCAGTACTTC. Amino acids: CASSLQYGGASSYEQYF.

The V call is TRBV28, the J call TRBJ2-7; 10 bases map to TRBD1. The CDR3 extends over 18 amino acids. Germline lookup yields CDR1 MDHEN and CDR2 SYDVKM. The V and J ends lost 4 bases and 3 bases, in that order; junction bases with no gene match: 15. The CDR3 bases are TGTGCCAGCAGTTCTACGAGCTTGGGACAGGGGCCCGTCTACGAGCAGTACTTC. Amino acids: CASSSTSLGQGPVYEQYF.

The gene calls are TRBV27 and TRBJ2-7, with unresolved D. Germline CDR1 MNHEY, CDR2 SMNVEV (reference sequence). The CDR3 loop spans 15 amino acids. Trimming stripped 2 bases from V and 0 bases from J, with 11 bases between. Written as DNA, the CDR3 is TGTGCCAGCAGTTTACGAGGTGTCCGCTCCTACGAGCAGTACTTC. This gives the protein CASSLRGVRSYEQYF.

This clone showed up just once. This chain uses TRBV30 with TRBJ1-4, with D tentatively TRBD1 (5 bases). Trimming took off 3 bases at V and 4 bases at J, with 15 bases between the two ends. The CDR3 is made up of 15 amino acids. Germline values: CDR1 GTSNPN, CDR2 SVGIG (reference sequence). For the CDR3, the DNA is TGTGCCTGGAGGGGACCGGGGGTTAGTAATGAAAAACTGTTTTTT. This translates into CAWRGPGVSNEKLFF.

The V gene is TRBV2, the J gene TRBJ1-4, with TRBD1 as a possible D gene (5 bases). The germline CDR1 and CDR2 sequences are SNHLY and FYNNEI. The V gene lost 5 bases and the J gene lost 8 bases, with 15 bases spanning the gap. CDR3 length: 14 amino acids. The CDR3 loop is CASSPQGVGEKLFF. CDR3 DNA: TGTGCCAGCAGTCCCCAAGGGGTTGGGGAAAAACTGTTTTTT.

This clone was seen a single time. The chain carries TRBV20-1 and TRBJ2-7, with TRBD1 matching 7 bases. In germline, CDR1 is DFQATT, CDR2 SNEGSKA (reference sequence). CDR3 length: 17 amino acids. Unmatched junction bases numbered 14, after V lost 3 bases and J lost 0 bases. The CDR3 region is CSASDLQGVLSSYEQYF. The CDR3 nucleotides are TGCAGTGCTAGTGACCTGCAGGGGGTCCTGAGCTCCTACGAGCAGTACTTC.

Note on this clone: The same CDR3 can be traced to other DNA sequences in this sample. This chain connects TRBV19 to TRBJ1-2, with D possibly being TRBD1 (5 bases). The CDR3 has 13 amino acids. The germline CDR1 and CDR2 sequences are LNHDA and SQIVND (reference sequence). Between the trimmed V and J ends, which lost 2 bases and 2 bases, there was a span of 6 bases. The DNA of the CDR3 is TGTGCCAGTAGTATACAGGGCAACTATGGCTACACCTTC. Translated, it gives CASSIQGNYGYTF. The complete variable domain, with remaining parts taken from reference TRBV19 and TRBJ1-2, reads DGGITQSPKYLFRKEGQNVTLSCEQNLNHDAMYWYRQDPGQGLRLIYYSQIVNDFQKGDIAEGYSVSREKKESFPLTVTSAQKNPTAFYLCASSIQGNYGYTFGSGTRLTVV.

The chain uses TRBV29-1 and TRBJ1-1; 10 bases map to TRBD1. The J segment lost 4 bases and the V segment lost 2 bases, leaving 1 base of the junction unmatched. From germline, CDR1 is SQVTM and CDR2 ANQGSEA. This CDR3 has 13 residues. CDR3 DNA sequence: TGCAGCGTTGAATGGACAGGGGGCACTGAAGCTTTCTTT. Residues: CSVEWTGGTEAFF.

V and J are TRBV5-1 and TRBJ2-1; 8 positions agree with TRBD2. In germline, CDR1 is SGHRS, CDR2 YFSETQ. The CDR3 has 18 amino acids. The ends lost 4 bases at V and 0 bases at J; junction bases unmatched: 12. The DNA for the CDR3 is TGCGCCAGCAGCATTTCCGGGACTAGTGGGAGCTCCTACAATGAGCAGTTCTTC. Translating gives CASSISGTSGSSYNEQFF.

V is TRBV20-1 and J is TRBJ1-5, with 10 positions matching TRBD1. The trim removed 3 bases at V and 6 bases at J, leaving 11 bases unmatched. The germline CDR1 and CDR2 sequences are DFQATT and SNEGSKA (reference sequence). This CDR3 has 16 amino acids. The CDR3: CSASGTGEGTLQPQHF. The CDR3 bases are TGCAGTGCTAGTGGGACAGGGGAGGGGACTCTTCAGCCCCAGCATTTT.

The genes are TRBV18 and TRBJ1-6; possible D gene TRBD1, 5 bases. Looked up from germline, CDR1 is KGHSH and CDR2 is LQKENI. The CDR3 runs 16 residues. The V end lost 3 bases, the J end lost 9 bases, and 18 bases lay between the germline ends. CDR3 sequence (DNA): TGTGCCAGCTCACCGACCCGGGGCCCGGGAGGTTCACCCCTCCACTTT. Its translation is CASSPTRGPGGSPLHF. The whole variable domain, remainder taken from reference TRBV18 and TRBJ1-6, is NAGVMQNPRHLVRRRGQEARLRCSPMKGHSHVYWYRQLPEEGLKFMVYLQKENIIDESGMPKERFSAEFPKEGPSILRIQQVVRGDSAAYFCASSPTRGPGGSPLHFGNGTRLTVT.

This chain connects TRBV9 to TRBJ2-7; 8 bases align to TRBD2. Trimming removed 2 bases from V and 0 bases from J; junction bases left unmatched: 1. CDR3 length: 14 residues. Germline CDR1 and CDR2: SGDLS and YYNGEE. CDR3 loop: CASSVSGTSYEQYF. CDR3 DNA: TGTGCCAGCAGCGTTAGCGGGACCTCCTACGAGCAGTACTTC.

J is TRBJ2-3 and V is TRBV5-1, with 7 bases lining up with TRBD2. CDR3 length: 15 residues. V was clipped by 0 bases and J by 6 bases; unmatched bases: 7. CDR1 is SGHRS, CDR2 YFSETQ, per germline. CDR3 sequence: CASSLAGTTTDTQYF. DNA of the CDR3: TGCGCCAGCAGCTTGGCCGGGACTACGACGGATACGCAGTATTTT.

The table lists this clone with a few counts. The chain links TRBV4-1 to TRBJ2-1; D remains ambiguous. The V end was cut by 1 base, the J end by 0 bases, with 16 bases between. The germline gives CDR1 MGHRA, CDR2 YSYEKL. The length of the CDR3 is 18 residues. The CDR3 reads CASSQASPAPNSYNEQFF. In DNA form, the CDR3 reads TGCGCCAGCAGCCAAGCCAGTCCAGCGCCCAACTCCTACAATGAGCAGTTCTTC.